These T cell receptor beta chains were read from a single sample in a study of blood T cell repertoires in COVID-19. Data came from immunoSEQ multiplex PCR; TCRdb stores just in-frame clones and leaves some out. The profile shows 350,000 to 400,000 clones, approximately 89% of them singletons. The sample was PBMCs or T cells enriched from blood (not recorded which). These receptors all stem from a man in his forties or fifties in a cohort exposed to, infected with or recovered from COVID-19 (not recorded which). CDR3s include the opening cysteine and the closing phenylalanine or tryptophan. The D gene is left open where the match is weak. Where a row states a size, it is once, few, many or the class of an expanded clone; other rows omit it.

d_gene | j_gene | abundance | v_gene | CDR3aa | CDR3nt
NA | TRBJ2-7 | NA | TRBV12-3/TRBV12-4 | CASSLTGFHEQYF | TGTGCCAGCAGTTTAACAGGGTTTCACGAGCAGTACTTC
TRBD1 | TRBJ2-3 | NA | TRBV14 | CASSLQGADTQYF | TGTGCCAGCAGCCTACAGGGGGCAGATACGCAGTATTTT
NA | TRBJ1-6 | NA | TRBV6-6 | CASSYGQNNSPLHF | TGTGCCAGCAGTTATGGACAGAATAATTCACCCCTCCACTTT
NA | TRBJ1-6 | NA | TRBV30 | CAWSPGLNSPLHF | TGTGCCTGGAGTCCGGGGTTAAATTCACCCCTCCACTTT
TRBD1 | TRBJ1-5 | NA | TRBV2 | CASTANQQGGNQPQHF | TGTGCCAGCACGGCGAATCAACAGGGGGGCAATCAGCCCCAGCATTTT
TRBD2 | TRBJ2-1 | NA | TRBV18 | CASSQLLYRDYTYNEQFF | TGTGCCAGCTCACAGTTGCTCTATCGGGACTATACCTACAATGAGCAGTTCTTC
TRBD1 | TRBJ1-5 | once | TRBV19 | CASSGTGSNQPQHF | TGTGCCAGTAGTGGGACAGGGTCGAACCAGCCCCAGCATTTT
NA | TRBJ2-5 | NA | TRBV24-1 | CATSESGTLQETQYF | TGTGCCACCAGTGAGTCCGGGACACTCCAAGAGACCCAGTACTTC
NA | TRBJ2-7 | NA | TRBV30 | CAWSATQYEQYF | TGTGCCTGGAGTGCTACCCAATACGAGCAGTACTTC
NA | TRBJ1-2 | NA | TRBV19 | CASLGGDGYTF | TGTGCCAGCCTAGGGGGTGACGGCTACACCTTC
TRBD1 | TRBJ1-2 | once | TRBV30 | CAWSLDWDRRSGYTF | TGTGCCTGGAGTTTAGATTGGGACAGGCGTTCTGGCTACACCTTC
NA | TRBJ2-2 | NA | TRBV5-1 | CASSSILAINTGELFF | TGCGCCAGCAGCTCGATTTTAGCGATCAACACCGGGGAGCTGTTTTTT